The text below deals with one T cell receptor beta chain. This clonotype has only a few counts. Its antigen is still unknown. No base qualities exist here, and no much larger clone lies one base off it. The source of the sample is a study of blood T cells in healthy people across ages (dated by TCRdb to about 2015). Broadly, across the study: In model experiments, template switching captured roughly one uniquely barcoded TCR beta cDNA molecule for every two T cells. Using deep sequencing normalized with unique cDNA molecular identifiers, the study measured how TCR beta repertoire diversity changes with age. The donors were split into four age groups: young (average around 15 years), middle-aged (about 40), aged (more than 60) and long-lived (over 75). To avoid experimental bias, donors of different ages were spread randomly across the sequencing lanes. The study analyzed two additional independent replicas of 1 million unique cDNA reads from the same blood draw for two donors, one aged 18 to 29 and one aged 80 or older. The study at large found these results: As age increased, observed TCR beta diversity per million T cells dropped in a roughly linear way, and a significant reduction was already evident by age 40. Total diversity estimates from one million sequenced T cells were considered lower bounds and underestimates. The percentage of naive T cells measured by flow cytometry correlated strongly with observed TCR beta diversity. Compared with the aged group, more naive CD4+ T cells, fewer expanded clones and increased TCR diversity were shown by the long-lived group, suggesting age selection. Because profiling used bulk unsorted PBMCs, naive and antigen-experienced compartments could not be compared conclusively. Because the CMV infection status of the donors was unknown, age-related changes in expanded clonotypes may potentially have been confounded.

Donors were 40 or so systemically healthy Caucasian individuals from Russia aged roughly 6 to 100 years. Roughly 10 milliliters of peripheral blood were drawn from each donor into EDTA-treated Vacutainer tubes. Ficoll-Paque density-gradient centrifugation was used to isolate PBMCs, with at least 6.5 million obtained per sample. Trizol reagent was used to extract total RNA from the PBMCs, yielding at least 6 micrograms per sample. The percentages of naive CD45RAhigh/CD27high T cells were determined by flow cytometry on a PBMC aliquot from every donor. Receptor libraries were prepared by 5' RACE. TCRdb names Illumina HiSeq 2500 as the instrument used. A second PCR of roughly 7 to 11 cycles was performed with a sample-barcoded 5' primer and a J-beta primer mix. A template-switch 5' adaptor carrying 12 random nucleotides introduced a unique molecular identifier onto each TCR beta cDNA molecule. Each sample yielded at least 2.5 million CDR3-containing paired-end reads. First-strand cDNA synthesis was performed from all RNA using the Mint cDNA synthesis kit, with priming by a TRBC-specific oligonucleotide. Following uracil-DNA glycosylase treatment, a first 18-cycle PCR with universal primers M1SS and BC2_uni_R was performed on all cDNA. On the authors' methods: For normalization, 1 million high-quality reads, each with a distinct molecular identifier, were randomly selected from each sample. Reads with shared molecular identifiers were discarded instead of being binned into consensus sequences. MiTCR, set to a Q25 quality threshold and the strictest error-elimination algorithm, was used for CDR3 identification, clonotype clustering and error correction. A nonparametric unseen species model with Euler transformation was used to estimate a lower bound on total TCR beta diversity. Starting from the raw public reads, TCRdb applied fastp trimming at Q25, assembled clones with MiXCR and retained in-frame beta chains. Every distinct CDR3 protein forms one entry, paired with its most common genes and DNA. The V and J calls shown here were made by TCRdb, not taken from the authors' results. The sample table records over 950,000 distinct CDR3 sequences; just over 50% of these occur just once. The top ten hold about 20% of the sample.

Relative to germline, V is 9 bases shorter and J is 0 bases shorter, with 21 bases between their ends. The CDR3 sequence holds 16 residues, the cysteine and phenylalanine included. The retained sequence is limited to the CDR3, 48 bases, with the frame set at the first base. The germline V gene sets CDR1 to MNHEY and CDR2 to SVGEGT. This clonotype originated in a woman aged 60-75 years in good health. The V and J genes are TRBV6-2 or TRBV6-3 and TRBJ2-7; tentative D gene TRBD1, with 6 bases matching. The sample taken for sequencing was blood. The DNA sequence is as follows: TGTGCCAGTCAGGGGACGAGTCCCCAAAGCTCCTACGAGCAGTACTTC. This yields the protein CASQGTSPQSSYEQYF.